The present TCR beta chain was sequenced within a study of beta chain features in type 1 diabetes. Looking at the study overall: Cell yields, gender and age were similar in healthy donors and patients.

Overall study results and limits: Significant though moderate, a shortening of TCRB CDR3s appeared in all four CD4+ subsets of Type 1 diabetes patients.

The germline V gene has CDR1 GTSNPN and CDR2 SVGIG (reference sequence). Unmatched junction bases numbered 8, after V lost 1 base and J lost 5 bases. The CDR3 runs 15 residues. As concerns this clone: As yet, its antigen is unknown.

The study reverse transcribed the entire isolated RNA, so it sequenced expressed TCRB transcripts. Each sample of naive, central memory or regulatory T cells had, on average, roughly 3.5 million reads. The data were produced by immunoSEQ multiplex PCR, yet TCRdb's version contains in-frame clones alone and is incomplete. The sample includes almost 350,000 clones, around 9.7% seen only once; the top ten take 1%. The receptor comes from a man between 25 and 39 years old with type 1 diabetes. The chain combines TRBV30 with TRBJ2-5; 9 bases match TRBD2. Sequenced material: central memory CD4+ T cells from blood. The CDR3 sequence is CAWSAGVAGVETQYF. In DNA, the CDR3 is TGTGCCTGGAGTGCCGGGGTAGCGGGGGTGGAGACCCAGTACTTC.